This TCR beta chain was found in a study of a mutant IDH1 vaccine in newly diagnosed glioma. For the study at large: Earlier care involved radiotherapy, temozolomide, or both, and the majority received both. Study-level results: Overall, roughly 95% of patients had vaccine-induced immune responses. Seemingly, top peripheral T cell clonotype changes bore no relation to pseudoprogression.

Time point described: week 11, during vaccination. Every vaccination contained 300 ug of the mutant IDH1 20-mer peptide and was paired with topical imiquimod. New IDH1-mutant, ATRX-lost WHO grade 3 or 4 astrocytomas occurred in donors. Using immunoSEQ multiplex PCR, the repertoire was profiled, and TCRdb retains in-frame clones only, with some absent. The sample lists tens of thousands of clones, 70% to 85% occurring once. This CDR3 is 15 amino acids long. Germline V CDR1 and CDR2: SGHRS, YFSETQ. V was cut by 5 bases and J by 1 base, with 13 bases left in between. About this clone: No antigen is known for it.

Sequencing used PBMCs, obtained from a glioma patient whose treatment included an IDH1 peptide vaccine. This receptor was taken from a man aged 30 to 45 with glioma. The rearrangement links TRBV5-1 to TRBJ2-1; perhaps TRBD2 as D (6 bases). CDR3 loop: CASSRDSQSYNEQFF. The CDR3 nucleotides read TGCGCCAGCAGTCGGGACTCGCAATCCTACAATGAGCAGTTCTTC.